This T cell receptor beta chain was identified in a study of cytomegalovirus exposure and HLA in healthy donors. Study-level results: Through in vitro validation, a few CMV-associated chains were shown to be specific for CMV antigens. Data from an earlier analysis indicated that most TCR beta V segments were productive either about 87% or about 30% of the time.

Vbeta (60) and Jbeta (13) primers were used in the PCR. Assay: immunoSEQ multiplex PCR; the TCRdb copy retains only in-frame clones and omits some. Of about 100,000 clones listed, 75% are singletons. Worth noting for this clone: Its antigen is as yet unknown.

This CDR3 comprises 13 residues. Trimming cost V 8 bases and J 7 bases; bases outside gene matches: 7. CDR1 is ENHRY, CDR2 SYGVKD, per germline. This clonotype originated in a male donor in good health and CMV-seropositive. The genes are TRBV10-3 and TRBJ1-1; 10 bases are shared with TRBD1. The sequencing sample was made of PBMCs. As DNA, the CDR3 is TGTGCCATCGGAAGACAGGGGGCCAGTGAAGCTTTCTTT. Encoded protein: CAIGRQGASEAFF.